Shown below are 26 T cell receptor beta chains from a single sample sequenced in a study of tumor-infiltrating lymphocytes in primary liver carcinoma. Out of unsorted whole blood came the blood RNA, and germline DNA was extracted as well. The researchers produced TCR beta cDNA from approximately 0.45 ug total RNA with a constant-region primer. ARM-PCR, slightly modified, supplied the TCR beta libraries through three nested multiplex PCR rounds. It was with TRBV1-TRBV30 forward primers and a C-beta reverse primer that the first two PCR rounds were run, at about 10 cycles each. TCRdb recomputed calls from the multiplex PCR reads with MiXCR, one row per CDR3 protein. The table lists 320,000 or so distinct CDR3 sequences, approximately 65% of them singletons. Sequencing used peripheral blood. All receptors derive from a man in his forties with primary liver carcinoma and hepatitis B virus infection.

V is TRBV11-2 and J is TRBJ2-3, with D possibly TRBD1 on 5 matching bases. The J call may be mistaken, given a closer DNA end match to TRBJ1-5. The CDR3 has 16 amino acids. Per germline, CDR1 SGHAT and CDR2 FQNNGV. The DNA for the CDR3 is TGTGCCAGCAGCATCCCGGGACGGACGACCACAGATACGCAGCATTTT. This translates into CASSIPGRTTTDTQHF.

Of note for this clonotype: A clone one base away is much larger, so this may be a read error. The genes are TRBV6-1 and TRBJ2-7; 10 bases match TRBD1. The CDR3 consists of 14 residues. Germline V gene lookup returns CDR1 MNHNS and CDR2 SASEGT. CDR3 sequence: CTSTYGQGVGEQYF. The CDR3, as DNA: TGTACCAGCACATACGGACAGGGGGTAGGTGAGCAGTACTTC.

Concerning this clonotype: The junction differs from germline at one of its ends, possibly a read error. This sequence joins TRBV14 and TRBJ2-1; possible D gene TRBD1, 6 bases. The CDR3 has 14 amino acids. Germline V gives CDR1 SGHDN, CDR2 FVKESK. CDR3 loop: CVSSRGGWVDEQFF. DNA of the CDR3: TGTGTCAGCAGCAGGGGCGGATGGGTGGATGAGCAGTTCTTC.

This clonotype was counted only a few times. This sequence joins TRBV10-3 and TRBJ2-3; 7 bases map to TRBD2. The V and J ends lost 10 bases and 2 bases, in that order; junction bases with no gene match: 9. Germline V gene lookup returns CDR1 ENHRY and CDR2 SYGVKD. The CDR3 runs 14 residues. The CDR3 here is CATGAGVVTDTQYF. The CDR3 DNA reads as TGTGCCACCGGGGCGGGGGTGGTCACAGATACGCAGTATTTT.

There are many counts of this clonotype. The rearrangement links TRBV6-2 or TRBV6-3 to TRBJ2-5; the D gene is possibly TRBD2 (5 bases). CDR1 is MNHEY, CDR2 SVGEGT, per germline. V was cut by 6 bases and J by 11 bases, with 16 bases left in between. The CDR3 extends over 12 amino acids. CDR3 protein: CASSRTFGEQYF. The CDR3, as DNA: TGTGCCAGCAGCCGAACCTTCGGGGAACAGTACTTC.

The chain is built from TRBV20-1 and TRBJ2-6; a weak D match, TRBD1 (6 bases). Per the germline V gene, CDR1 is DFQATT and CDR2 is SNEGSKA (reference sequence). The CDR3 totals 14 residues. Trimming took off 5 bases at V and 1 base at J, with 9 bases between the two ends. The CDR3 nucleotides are TGCAGTGCTTACAGGGAATCTGGGGCCAACGTCCTGACTTTC. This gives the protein CSAYRESGANVLTF.

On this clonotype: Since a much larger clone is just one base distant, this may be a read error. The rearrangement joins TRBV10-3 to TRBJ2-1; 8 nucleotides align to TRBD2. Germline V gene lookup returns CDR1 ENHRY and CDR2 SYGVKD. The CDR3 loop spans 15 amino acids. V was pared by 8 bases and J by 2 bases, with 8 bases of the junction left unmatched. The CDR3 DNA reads TGTGCCATCGGGAACGGTAGCGGGACCTACAATGAGCAGTTCTTC. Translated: CAIGNGSGTYNEQFF.

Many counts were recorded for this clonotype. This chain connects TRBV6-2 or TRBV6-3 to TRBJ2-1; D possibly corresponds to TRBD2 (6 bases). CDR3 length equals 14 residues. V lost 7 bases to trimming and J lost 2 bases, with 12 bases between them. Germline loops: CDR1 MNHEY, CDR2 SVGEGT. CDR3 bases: TGTGCCAGCATGGACGGAGGGGCCTACAATGAGCAGTTCTTC. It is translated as CASMDGGAYNEQFF.

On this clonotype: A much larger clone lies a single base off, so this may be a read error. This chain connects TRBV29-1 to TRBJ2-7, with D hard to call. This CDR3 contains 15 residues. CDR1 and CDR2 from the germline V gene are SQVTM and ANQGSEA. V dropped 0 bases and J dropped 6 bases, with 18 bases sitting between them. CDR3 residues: CSVEDRPIPGSEQYF. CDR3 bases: TGCAGCGTTGAAGATCGGCCGATCCCCGGGTCCGAGCAGTACTTC.

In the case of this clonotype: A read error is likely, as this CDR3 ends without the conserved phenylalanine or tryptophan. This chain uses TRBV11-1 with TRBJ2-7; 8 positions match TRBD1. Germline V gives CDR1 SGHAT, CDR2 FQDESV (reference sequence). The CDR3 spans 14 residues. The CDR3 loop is CASIPGGSSYEQYS. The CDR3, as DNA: TGTGCCAGCATCCCAGGGGGCTCCTCCTATGAGCAGTACTCC.

CDR3: CASSPQGASEQYF. The CDR3 DNA reads as TGTGCCAGCAGTCCACAGGGGGCGTCCGAGCAGTACTTC. The chain carries TRBV12-3 or TRBV12-4 and TRBJ2-7; 9 nucleotides line up with TRBD1. V was clipped by 5 bases and J by 6 bases; unmatched bases: 5. This CDR3 is built from 13 residues.

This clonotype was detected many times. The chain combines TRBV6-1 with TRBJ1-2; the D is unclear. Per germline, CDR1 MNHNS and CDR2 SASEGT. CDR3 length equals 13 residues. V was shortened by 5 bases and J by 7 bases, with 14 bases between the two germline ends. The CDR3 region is CASSTRRWGGYTF. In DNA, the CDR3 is TGTGCCAGCAGTACCCGAAGATGGGGTGGCTACACCTTC.

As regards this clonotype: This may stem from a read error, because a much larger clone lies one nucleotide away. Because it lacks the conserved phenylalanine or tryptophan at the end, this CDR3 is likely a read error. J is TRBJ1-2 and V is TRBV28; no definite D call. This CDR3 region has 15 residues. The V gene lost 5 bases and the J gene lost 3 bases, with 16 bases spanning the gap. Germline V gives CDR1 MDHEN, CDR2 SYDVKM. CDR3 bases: TGTGCCAGCAGTAAAGCCCGCCTCAGGCACTATGGCTACACCATC. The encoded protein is CASSKARLRHYGYTI.

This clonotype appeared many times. CDR3 nucleotide sequence: TGTGCCAGCAGTGAATGGGCTAGCGGGATCAGCGAGCAGTACTTC. It translates to CASSEWASGISEQYF. The chain carries TRBV6-1 and TRBJ2-7, with 9 bases lining up with TRBD2. The V gene end was trimmed by 2 bases and the J gene end by 6 bases; junction bases not matched to a gene: 8. CDR1 is MNHNS, CDR2 SASEGT, per germline. The CDR3 contains 15 residues.

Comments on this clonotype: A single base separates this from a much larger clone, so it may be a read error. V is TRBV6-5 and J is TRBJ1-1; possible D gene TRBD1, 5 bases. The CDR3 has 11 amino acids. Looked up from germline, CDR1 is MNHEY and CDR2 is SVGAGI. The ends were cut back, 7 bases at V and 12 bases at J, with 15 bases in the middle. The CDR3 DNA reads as TGTGCCAGCATTTCGAGCGGGGCGACTTTCTTT. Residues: CASISSGATFF.

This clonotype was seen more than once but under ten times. CDR3 in amino acids: CAIAWEVTDTQYF. CDR3 DNA: TGTGCCATCGCCTGGGAGGTGACAGATACGCAGTATTTT. The rearrangement links TRBV10-3 to TRBJ2-3; maybe TRBD2 (6 bases). V was cut by 8 bases and J by 3 bases, with 12 bases left in between. CDR3 length: 13 amino acids. The V gene's germline CDR1 is ENHRY and CDR2 SYGVKD.

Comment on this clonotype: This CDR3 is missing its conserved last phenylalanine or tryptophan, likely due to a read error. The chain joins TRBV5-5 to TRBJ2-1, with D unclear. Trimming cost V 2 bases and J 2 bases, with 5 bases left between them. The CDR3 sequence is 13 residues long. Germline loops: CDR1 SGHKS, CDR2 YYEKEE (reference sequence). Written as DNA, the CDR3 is TGTGCCAGCAGCTTAGGACCCTACAATGAGCAGTTCTTG. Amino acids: CASSLGPYNEQFL.

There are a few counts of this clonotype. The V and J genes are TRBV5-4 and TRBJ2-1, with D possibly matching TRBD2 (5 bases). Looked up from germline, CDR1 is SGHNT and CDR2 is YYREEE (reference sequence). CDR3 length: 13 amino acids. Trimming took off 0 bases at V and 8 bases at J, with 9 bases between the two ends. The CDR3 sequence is CASSLAKGDEQFF. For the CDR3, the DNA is TGTGCCAGCAGCTTGGCCAAGGGAGATGAGCAGTTCTTC.

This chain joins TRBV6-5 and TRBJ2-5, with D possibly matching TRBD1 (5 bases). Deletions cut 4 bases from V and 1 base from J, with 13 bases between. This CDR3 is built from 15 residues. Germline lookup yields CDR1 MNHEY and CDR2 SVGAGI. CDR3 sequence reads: CASSSSPGFQETQYF. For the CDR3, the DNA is TGTGCCAGCAGTTCGTCCCCAGGGTTCCAAGAGACCCAGTACTTC.

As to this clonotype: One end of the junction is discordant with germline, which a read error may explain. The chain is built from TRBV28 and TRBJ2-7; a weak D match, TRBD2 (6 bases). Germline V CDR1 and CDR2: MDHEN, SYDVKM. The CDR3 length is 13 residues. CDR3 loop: CGSRTPGAYEQYF. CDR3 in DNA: TGTGGCAGCAGGACCCCGGGGGCCTACGAGCAGTACTTC.

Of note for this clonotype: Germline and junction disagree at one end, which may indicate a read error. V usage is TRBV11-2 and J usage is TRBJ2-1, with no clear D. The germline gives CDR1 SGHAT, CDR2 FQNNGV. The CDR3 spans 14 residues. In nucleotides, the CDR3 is TGTGCCGGCAGCTCCTCCCCAGCCTACAATGAGCAGTTCTTC. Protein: CAGSSSPAYNEQFF.

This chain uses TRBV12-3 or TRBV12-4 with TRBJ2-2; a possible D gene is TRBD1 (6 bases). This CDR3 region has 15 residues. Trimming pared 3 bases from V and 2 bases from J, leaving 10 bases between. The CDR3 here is CASSFSGANTGELFF. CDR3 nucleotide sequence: TGTGCCAGCAGTTTCTCAGGGGCAAACACCGGGGAGCTGTTTTTT.

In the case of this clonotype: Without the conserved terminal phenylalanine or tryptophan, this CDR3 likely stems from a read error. CDR3 amino acids: CASSPTGDVYNEQFL. The CDR3 DNA sequence: TGTGCCAGCTCACCGACGGGGGACGTCTACAATGAGCAGTTCTTA. This rearrangement joins TRBV18 to TRBJ2-1; TRBD2 is a possible D gene (6 bases). CDR1 and CDR2 (germline): KGHSH, LQKENI. The V end was cut by 3 bases, the J end by 3 bases, with 12 bases between. The CDR3 has 15 residues.

The DNA of the CDR3 is TGTGCCAGCGGGGGCCCAAACTATGGCTACACCTTC. Residues: CASGGPNYGYTF. The chain is built from TRBV28 and TRBJ1-2; D is possibly TRBD1 (6 bases). The CDR3 extends over 12 amino acids. From germline, CDR1 is MDHEN and CDR2 SYDVKM. V lost 8 bases, J lost 2 bases, and 9 bases lay in between.

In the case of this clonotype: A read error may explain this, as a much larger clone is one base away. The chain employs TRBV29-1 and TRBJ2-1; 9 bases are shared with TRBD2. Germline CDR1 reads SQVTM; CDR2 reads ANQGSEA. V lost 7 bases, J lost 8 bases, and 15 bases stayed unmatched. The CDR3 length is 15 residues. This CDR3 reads CSGDPGGRAGDEQFF. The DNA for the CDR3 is TGCAGCGGCGACCCGGGCGGGAGGGCCGGGGATGAGCAGTTCTTC.

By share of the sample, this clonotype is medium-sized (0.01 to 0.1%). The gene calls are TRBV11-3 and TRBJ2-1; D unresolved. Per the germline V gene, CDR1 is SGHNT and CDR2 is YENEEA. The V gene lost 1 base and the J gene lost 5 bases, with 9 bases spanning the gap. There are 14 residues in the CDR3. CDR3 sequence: CASSLGVSNNEQFF. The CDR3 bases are TGTGCCAGCAGCTTAGGGGTCAGCAACAATGAGCAGTTCTTC.